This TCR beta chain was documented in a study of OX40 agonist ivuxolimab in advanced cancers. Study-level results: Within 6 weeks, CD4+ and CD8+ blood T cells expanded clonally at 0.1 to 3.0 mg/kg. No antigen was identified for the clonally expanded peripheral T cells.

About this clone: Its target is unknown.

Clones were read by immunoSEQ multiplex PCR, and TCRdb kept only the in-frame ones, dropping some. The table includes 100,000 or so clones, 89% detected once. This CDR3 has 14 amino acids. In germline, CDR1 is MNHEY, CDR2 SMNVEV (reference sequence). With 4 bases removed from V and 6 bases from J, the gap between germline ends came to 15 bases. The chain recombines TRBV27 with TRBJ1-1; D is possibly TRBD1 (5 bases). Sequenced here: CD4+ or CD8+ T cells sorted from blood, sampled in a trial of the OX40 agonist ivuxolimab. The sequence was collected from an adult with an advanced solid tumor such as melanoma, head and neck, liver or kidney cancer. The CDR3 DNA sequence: TGTGCCAGCAGTTGGAGGGGCAGGGTCGCTGAAGCTTTCTTT. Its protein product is CASSWRGRVAEAFF.